Below, 18 T cell receptor beta chains from the same sample are listed, as sequenced in a study of T cell changes during pregnancy in multiple sclerosis. Only in-frame clones appear in the TCRdb table, and some are missing; sequencing was by immunoSEQ multiplex PCR. The repertoire holds about 68,000 clones, with 91% as singletons. The sequencing used peripheral blood, collected in the first trimester of pregnancy. The source of these receptors is a female donor with multiple sclerosis, enrolled in a pregnancy study.

As concerns this clone: Other DNA variants within this sample encode the same CDR3. The chain uses TRBV6-5 and TRBJ1-2; the match to TRBD1 covers 7 bases. V lost 3 bases, J lost 8 bases, and 6 bases stayed unmatched. Germline CDR1 MNHEY, CDR2 SVGAGI. This CDR3 is built from 13 residues. CDR3 sequence: CASSYRQGGGYTF. The DNA for the CDR3 is TGTGCCAGCAGTTATAGACAGGGTGGCGGCTACACCTTC.

J is TRBJ2-7 and V is TRBV10-2; 7 bases are shared with TRBD2. Trimming at V came to 7 bases and at J to 5 bases, leaving 14 bases not matched to a gene. The CDR3 has 15 amino acids. Per the germline V gene, CDR1 is WSHSY and CDR2 is SAAADI. The CDR3 sequence is CASTGARGSFDEQYF. CDR3 bases: TGCGCCAGCACTGGGGCTCGCGGGAGTTTCGACGAGCAGTACTTC.

The genes are TRBV28 and TRBJ2-1; possible D gene TRBD2, 6 bases. The germline gives CDR1 MDHEN, CDR2 SYDVKM. This CDR3 is built from 15 residues. V was clipped by 5 bases and J by 2 bases, with 13 bases between them. The CDR3 DNA reads TGTGCCAGCAGTCGCGGGACCGCCCCCTACAATGAGCAGTTCTTC. This sequence encodes CASSRGTAPYNEQFF.

The rearrangement joins TRBV11-2 to TRBJ2-1; 7 bases are shared with TRBD1. J gave up 0 bases and V 3 bases, and 5 bases lay outside the gene matches. Germline CDR1 and CDR2: SGHAT and FQNNGV. The length of the CDR3 is 16 residues. CDR3 amino acids: CASSLTGLNSYNEQFF. In nucleotides, the CDR3 is TGTGCCAGCAGCTTGACAGGGCTGAACTCCTACAATGAGCAGTTCTTC.

The chain combines TRBV19 with TRBJ1-5; TRBD1 might be the D (5 bases). V lost 2 bases and J lost 4, with 24 bases in between. The CDR3 sequence is 19 residues long. Germline V gene lookup returns CDR1 LNHDA and CDR2 SQIVND (reference sequence). CDR3 in amino acids: CASSISALRGALANQPQHF. CDR3 sequence (DNA): TGTGCCAGTAGTATAAGCGCCTTACGCGGGGCCTTAGCAAATCAGCCCCAGCATTTT.

The gene calls are TRBV19 and TRBJ1-5, with D possibly matching TRBD1 (5 bases). Looked up from germline, CDR1 is LNHDA and CDR2 is SQIVND (reference sequence). This CDR3 spans 12 amino acids. V was pared by 0 bases and J by 12 bases, with 9 bases between. The CDR3 DNA reads TGTGCCAGTAGTATAGAGCCGGGACTCCAGCATTTT. Its protein is CASSIEPGLQHF.

The CDR3 loop is CSVADGNYGYTF. The CDR3 DNA sequence: TGCAGCGTGGCCGACGGGAACTATGGCTACACCTTC. The chain recombines TRBV29-1 with TRBJ1-2; no definite D call. This CDR3 spans 12 amino acids. V lost 6 bases and J lost 2, with 10 bases in between. Germline CDR1 reads SQVTM; CDR2 reads ANQGSEA.

J is TRBJ1-2 and V is TRBV18, with a possible D match to TRBD1 (6 bases). Germline loops: CDR1 KGHSH, CDR2 LQKENI. The CDR3 runs 15 residues. V was trimmed by 5 bases and J by 3 bases, leaving 16 bases between them. In nucleotides, the CDR3 is TGTGCCAGCTCAGCAGTTACAGGGTTGGACTATGGCTACACCTTC. Translation gives CASSAVTGLDYGYTF.

J is TRBJ2-5 and V is TRBV6-5; D perhaps matches TRBD1 (6 bases). The germline gives CDR1 MNHEY, CDR2 SVGAGI. Trimming took 5 bases from V and 7 from J, leaving 17 bases between them. The CDR3 runs 14 residues. The CDR3 DNA sequence: TGTGCCAGCAGTCCTGACAGGTCATTGGGGACCCAGTACTTC. It is translated as CASSPDRSLGTQYF.

This chain joins TRBV5-1 and TRBJ2-1; 11 bases match TRBD2. V lost 4 bases and J lost 0; bases outside the gene matches: 0. In germline, CDR1 is SGHRS, CDR2 YFSETQ. The CDR3 is made up of 15 amino acids. In nucleotides, the CDR3 is TGCGCCAGCAGCACTAGCGGGAGCTCCTACAATGAGCAGTTCTTC. The encoded protein is CASSTSGSSYNEQFF.

The chain employs TRBV7-9 and TRBJ1-5, with a tentative D call TRBD1 (6 bases). CDR1 is SEHNR, CDR2 FQNEAQ, per germline (reference sequence). There are 14 residues in the CDR3. The V and J ends lost 3 bases and 4 bases respectively, with 10 bases between them. The CDR3 DNA sequence: TGTGCCAGCAGCTTTGGTACAGGGAATCAGCCCCAGCATTTT. Translated: CASSFGTGNQPQHF.

This sequence joins TRBV4-1 and TRBJ1-1; a possible D gene is TRBD1 (6 bases). Trimming removed 0 bases from V and 11 bases from J, with 22 bases in between. CDR3 size: 16 residues. Germline V CDR1 and CDR2: MGHRA, YSYEKL. The CDR3 bases are TGCGCCAGCAGCCAAGAGGTTCGGACAGTTAAGTCGTCGGCTTTCTTT. The encoded protein is CASSQEVRTVKSSAFF.

This chain connects TRBV18 to TRBJ2-1, with D perhaps TRBD1 (6 bases). The CDR3 spans 16 residues. V was trimmed by 1 base and J by 2 bases, leaving 12 bases between them. The V gene's germline CDR1 is KGHSH and CDR2 LQKENI. The CDR3 nucleotides read TGTGCCAGCTCACCACAGGGTACAGGGACCTACAATGAGCAGTTCTTC. Protein product: CASSPQGTGTYNEQFF.

The J gene is TRBJ1-5, the V gene TRBV9, with 9 bases lining up with TRBD1. With 6 bases clipped from V and 1 base from J, the junction kept 5 bases outside the gene matches. CDR3 length: 15 amino acids. CDR1 and CDR2 (germline): SGDLS, YYNGEE. The CDR3 DNA follows: TGTGCCAGCAACACAGGGGGCATAAGCAATCAGCCCCAGCATTTT. Protein sequence: CASNTGGISNQPQHF.

The table lists this clone with a few counts. The gene calls are TRBV19 and TRBJ1-2; TRBD1 agrees at 9 bases. The J segment lost 4 bases and the V segment lost 6 bases, leaving 18 bases of the junction unmatched. The CDR3 totals 18 residues. Germline values: CDR1 LNHDA, CDR2 SQIVND (reference sequence). CDR3 protein: CASSPLPGTGSFGYGYTF. Written as DNA, the CDR3 is TGTGCCAGTAGCCCACTCCCCGGGACAGGGAGTTTCGGCTATGGCTACACCTTC. Complete variable domain (other parts from reference TRBV19 and TRBJ1-2): DGGITQSPKYLFRKEGQNVTLSCEQNLNHDAMYWYRQDPGQGLRLIYYSQIVNDFQKGDIAEGYSVSREKKESFPLTVTSAQKNPTAFYLCASSPLPGTGSFGYGYTFGSGTRLTVV.

V usage is TRBV18 and J usage is TRBJ2-3; D gene unclear. Germline values: CDR1 KGHSH, CDR2 LQKENI. The CDR3 is made up of 14 amino acids. The ends were cut back, 3 bases at V and 2 bases at J, with 9 bases in the middle. CDR3 amino acids: CASSPLSNTDTQYF. The CDR3 DNA is TGTGCCAGCTCACCCCTAAGTAACACAGATACGCAGTATTTT.

The rearrangement links TRBV30 to TRBJ1-1; D is unclear. Germline V gives CDR1 GTSNPN, CDR2 SVGIG (reference sequence). This CDR3 has 13 amino acids. Trimming pared 1 base from V and 0 bases from J, leaving 6 bases between. In nucleotides, the CDR3 is TGTGCCTGGAGTGGTATCTTGAACACTGAAGCTTTCTTT. As protein: CAWSGILNTEAFF.

J is TRBJ2-3 and V is TRBV6-6, with D possibly matching TRBD2 (6 bases). V was cut by 6 bases and J by 6 bases, with 16 bases left in between. This CDR3 region has 14 residues. The germline V gene has CDR1 MNHNY and CDR2 SVGAGI (reference sequence). The CDR3 nucleotides read TGTGCCAGCAGACTCTCAAATCTAGCGGATACGCAGTATTTT. Residues: CASRLSNLADTQYF.